This passage covers 26 T cell receptor beta chains from one sample sequenced in a study of T cell changes during pregnancy in multiple sclerosis. Measured with immunoSEQ multiplex PCR; TCRdb has only the in-frame clones, and not every one. The sample contains roughly 110,000 clones, about 90% of which appear only once. The sample in question was peripheral blood, obtained in the third trimester of pregnancy. These receptors were obtained from a female donor in good health, enrolled as a control in a pregnancy study.

This chain connects TRBV5-1 to TRBJ2-3; 8 nucleotides line up with TRBD2. Losses at the gene ends were 0 bases for V and 4 bases for J; bases not matched to a gene: 10. This CDR3 is 17 amino acids long. CDR1 is SGHRS, CDR2 YFSETQ, per germline. The CDR3 DNA reads as TGCGCCAGCAGCTTGGGGGGAAAAGCGGGGGACCCAGATACGCAGTATTTT. As protein: CASSLGGKAGDPDTQYF.

The rearrangement joins TRBV27 to TRBJ1-1; weak D call: TRBD1 (5 bases). This CDR3 has 11 amino acids. Trimming left V 5 bases short and J 6 bases short, with 7 bases between. In germline, CDR1 is MNHEY, CDR2 SMNVEV (reference sequence). This chain's CDR3 is CASSKGAEAFF. The CDR3 DNA reads TGTGCCAGCAGTAAAGGGGCTGAAGCTTTCTTT.

This rearrangement joins TRBV6-5 to TRBJ1-1; no clear D gene. Germline values: CDR1 MNHEY, CDR2 SVGAGI. V was pared by 5 bases and J by 4 bases, with 8 bases between. This CDR3 region has 12 residues. The CDR3 loop is CASSPPSTEAFF. The DNA of the CDR3 is TGTGCCAGCAGTCCACCGAGCACTGAAGCTTTCTTT.

A few counts support this clone. J is TRBJ1-2 and V is TRBV7-2, with D possibly TRBD1 on 5 matching bases. Germline lookup yields CDR1 SGHTA and CDR2 FQGNSA. The CDR3 is made up of 15 amino acids. The V and J ends lost 5 bases and 8 bases respectively, with 21 bases between them. The CDR3 protein is CASSEWGLNEGGYTF. The DNA for the CDR3 is TGTGCCAGCAGCGAATGGGGACTGAACGAGGGGGGCTACACCTTC.

This chain joins TRBV5-6 and TRBJ2-1; weak D call: TRBD1 (6 bases). Deletions cut 0 bases from V and 4 bases from J, with 11 bases between. CDR3 size: 15 residues. CDR1 SGHDT and CDR2 YYEEEE come from the germline V gene. The CDR3 region is CASSLARGNYNEQFF. As DNA, the CDR3 is TGTGCCAGCAGCTTGGCCAGGGGAAATTACAATGAGCAGTTCTTC.

The V gene is TRBV18, the J gene TRBJ2-7; D perhaps matches TRBD2 (6 bases). This CDR3 is built from 15 residues. In germline, CDR1 is KGHSH, CDR2 LQKENI. V dropped 3 bases and J dropped 2 bases, with 14 bases sitting between them. As DNA, the CDR3 is TGTGCCAGCTCACCCCCTTTGGGGGGAGCCTACGAGCAGTACTTC. Its protein product is CASSPPLGGAYEQYF.

The DNA for the CDR3 is TGTGCCAGCAGCCGGGGGGCTGGGGACGTGAATGGCTACACCTTC. This encodes CASSRGAGDVNGYTF. The V gene is TRBV7-6, the J gene TRBJ1-2; D possibly corresponds to TRBD1 (6 bases). Germline loops: CDR1 SGHVS, CDR2 FNYEAQ. Trimming cost V 5 bases and J 6 bases, with 19 bases left between them. This CDR3 region has 15 residues. The full variable domain, rest sourced from reference TRBV7-6 and TRBJ1-2, is GAGVSQSPRYKVTKRGQDVALRCDPISGHVSLYWYRQALGQGPEFLTYFNYEAQQDKSGLPNDRFSAERPEGSISTLTIQRTEQRDSAMYRCASSRGAGDVNGYTFGSGTRLTVV.

CDR3 sequence (DNA): TGCGCCAGCAGCTTGGCCCCGGGCGGGGGAGATTACAATGAGCAGTTCTTC. Its translation: CASSLAPGGGDYNEQFF. The chain couples TRBV5-1 to TRBJ2-1; 7 nucleotides align to TRBD2. CDR3 length equals 17 residues. CDR1 is SGHRS and CDR2 is YFSETQ in the germline V gene. Trimming removed 0 bases from V and 4 bases from J; junction bases left unmatched: 10. The complete variable domain, with remaining parts taken from reference TRBV5-1 and TRBJ2-1, reads KAGVTQTPRYLIKTRGQQVTLSCSPISGHRSVSWYQQTPGQGLQFLFEYFSETQRNKGNFPGRFSGRQFSNSRSEMNVSTLELGDSALYLCASSLAPGGGDYNEQFFGPGTRLTVL.

The gene calls are TRBV29-1 and TRBJ1-1; weak D call: TRBD1 (5 bases). The length of the CDR3 is 10 residues. V dropped 5 bases and J dropped 6 bases, with 7 bases sitting between them. Germline CDR1 SQVTM, CDR2 ANQGSEA. The CDR3 loop is CSVQGPEAFF. In DNA, the CDR3 is TGCAGCGTTCAGGGTCCTGAAGCTTTCTTT.

The chain combines TRBV5-8 with TRBJ2-3; D unresolved. CDR1 and CDR2 from the germline V gene are SGHTS and YDEGEE. The CDR3 extends over 12 amino acids. Trimming took off 4 bases at V and 7 bases at J, with 10 bases between the two ends. CDR3 residues: CASSRVRNTQYF. CDR3 nucleotides: TGTGCCAGCAGCCGGGTACGAAATACGCAGTATTTT.

This chain joins TRBV19 and TRBJ2-5, with 11 bases identical to TRBD2. The CDR3 has 17 amino acids. Germline assignment: CDR1 LNHDA and CDR2 SQIVND (reference sequence). Trimming at V came to 5 bases and at J to 0 bases, leaving 8 bases not matched to a gene. Here the CDR3 DNA reads TGTGCCAGTAGTCCTCGGACTAGCGGGCGAAACCAAGAGACCCAGTACTTC. It is translated as CASSPRTSGRNQETQYF.

CDR3 sequence (DNA): TGTGCCAGCCTAGGGGGGGCGGGGATGAACACTGAAGCTTTCTTT. It encodes CASLGGAGMNTEAFF. The chain links TRBV21-1 to TRBJ1-1. TRBV21-1 corresponds to a pseudogene. The length of the CDR3 is 15 residues.

The chain is built from TRBV11-3 and TRBJ1-2; D gene uncertain. The V and J ends lost 5 bases and 4 bases respectively, with 11 bases between them. Germline V gene lookup returns CDR1 SGHNT and CDR2 YENEEA. This CDR3 is 13 amino acids long. The CDR3 DNA follows: TGTGCCAGCAGCCTGGCAGGAATCTATGGCTACACCTTC. Protein: CASSLAGIYGYTF. Combining the CDR3 with reference TRBV11-3 and TRBJ1-2 gives the whole variable domain EAGVVQSPRYKIIEKKQPVAFWCNPISGHNTLYWYLQNLGQGPELLIRYENEEAVDDSQLPKDRFSAERLKGVDSTLKIQPAELGDSAVYLCASSLAGIYGYTFGSGTRLTVV.

The gene calls are TRBV27 and TRBJ2-2; 10 nucleotides line up with TRBD2. The CDR3 spans 19 residues. Germline CDR1 and CDR2: MNHEY and SMNVEV (reference sequence). V trimming: 0 bases; J trimming: 6 bases; junction bases outside the gene matches: 13. The CDR3 region has the DNA TGTGCCAGCAGTTTATCTAGGCTTGAGCGGGGGGGCATTGCCGGGGAGCTGTTTTTT. Translation: CASSLSRLERGGIAGELFF.

This chain uses TRBV6-1 with TRBJ1-1; TRBD1 aligns across 9 bases. The V gene end was trimmed by 0 bases and the J gene end by 1 base; junction bases not matched to a gene: 6. Germline V gives CDR1 MNHNS, CDR2 SASEGT. CDR3 length equals 17 residues. The CDR3 protein is CASSEALGQGSNTEAFF. In DNA, the CDR3 is TGTGCCAGCAGTGAAGCGCTGGGACAGGGATCGAACACTGAAGCTTTCTTT.

This sequence joins TRBV5-1 and TRBJ1-1; unclear D gene. This CDR3 comprises 14 residues. V shed 0 bases and J shed 2 bases, with 8 bases lying between them. CDR1 is SGHRS and CDR2 is YFSETQ in the germline V gene. This chain's CDR3 is CASSLGPRNTEAFF. CDR3 DNA: TGCGCCAGCAGCTTGGGGCCCCGTAACACTGAAGCTTTCTTT. The full variable domain, its missing parts supplied by reference TRBV5-1 and TRBJ1-1, is KAGVTQTPRYLIKTRGQQVTLSCSPISGHRSVSWYQQTPGQGLQFLFEYFSETQRNKGNFPGRFSGRQFSNSRSEMNVSTLELGDSALYLCASSLGPRNTEAFFGQGTRLTVV.

This rearrangement joins TRBV6-1 to TRBJ2-3; 10 nucleotides line up with TRBD2. This CDR3 contains 15 residues. J lost 6 bases, V lost 6 bases, and 9 bases had no gene match. Per germline, CDR1 MNHNS and CDR2 SASEGT. CDR3 residues: CASRVTSGASDTQYF. The CDR3 DNA is TGTGCCAGCAGAGTAACTAGCGGGGCATCCGATACGCAGTATTTT.

The CDR3 coding sequence is TGTGCCTGGGCACAGATCCCTGAAGCTTTCTTT. Translation gives CAWAQIPEAFF. This chain links TRBV30 with TRBJ1-1; D ambiguous. In germline, CDR1 is GTSNPN, CDR2 SVGIG (reference sequence). V was cut by 5 bases and J by 6 bases, with 10 bases left in between. The CDR3 contains 11 residues.

J is TRBJ1-5 and V is TRBV6-4, with D possibly being TRBD1 (6 bases). The V and J ends lost 4 bases and 9 bases respectively, with 13 bases between them. CDR3 length: 13 residues. Germline CDR1 is MRHNA and CDR2 is SNTAGT. CDR3 DNA sequence: TGTGCCAGCAGTGGCGAACAGGGATGGCCCCAGCATTTT. Its protein product is CASSGEQGWPQHF.

This chain connects TRBV7-2 to TRBJ2-7; 10 bases line up with TRBD1. The CDR3 is 18 residues long. J gave up 6 bases and V 4 bases, and 18 bases lay outside the gene matches. Germline-derived CDR1 and CDR2 are SGHTA and FQGNSA. CDR3 DNA: TGTGCCAGCAGCTCCCGGGACAGGGGTTTTCGCCGGGGAGGCGAGCAGTACTTC. Translation: CASSSRDRGFRRGGEQYF.

The J gene is TRBJ2-7, the V gene TRBV5-1; 8 bases line up with TRBD1. The V and J ends lost 5 bases and 0 bases, in that order; junction bases with no gene match: 7. The CDR3 runs 15 residues. In germline, CDR1 is SGHRS, CDR2 YFSETQ. The CDR3 DNA reads as TGCGCCAGCAGTTTTGGAGGGACAGGCTCCTACGAGCAGTACTTC. It translates to CASSFGGTGSYEQYF.

This chain links TRBV30 with TRBJ2-3; TRBD1 is a possible D gene (6 bases). CDR3 length: 12 residues. V lost 0 bases to trimming and J lost 5 bases, with 6 bases between them. The germline CDR1 and CDR2 sequences are GTSNPN and SVGIG (reference sequence). In nucleotides, the CDR3 is TGTGCCTGGAGTGTAGGGGGAGATACGCAGTATTTT. Residues: CAWSVGGDTQYF.

V and J are TRBV30 and TRBJ1-5, with 9 bases identical to TRBD1. CDR1 is GTSNPN and CDR2 is SVGIG in the germline V gene (reference sequence). The CDR3 has 14 residues. The J segment lost 5 bases and the V segment lost 2 bases, leaving 4 bases of the junction unmatched. CDR3 residues: CAWSLTGGHQPQHF. Written as DNA, the CDR3 is TGTGCCTGGAGTCTAACAGGGGGCCATCAGCCCCAGCATTTT.

V usage is TRBV19 and J usage is TRBJ1-1, with D possibly being TRBD1 (5 bases). Germline lookup yields CDR1 LNHDA and CDR2 SQIVND (reference sequence). The CDR3 contains 13 residues. Between the trimmed V and J ends, which lost 6 bases and 2 bases, there was a span of 10 bases. In DNA form, the CDR3 reads TGTGCCAGTAGCCTGGGGGGAAACACTGAAGCTTTCTTT. Protein: CASSLGGNTEAFF.

As DNA, the CDR3 is TGTGCCAGCAGTTTAGGGGGGATGGGAACTGAAGCTTTCTTT. Translated, it gives CASSLGGMGTEAFF. This sequence joins TRBV27 and TRBJ1-1; a weak D match, TRBD1 (5 bases). The CDR3 is 14 residues long. Germline CDR1 MNHEY, CDR2 SMNVEV (reference sequence). The V gene lost 2 bases and the J gene lost 5 bases, with 12 bases spanning the gap.

J is TRBJ2-1 and V is TRBV5-4; D gene uncertain. The CDR3 runs 12 residues. V was pared by 2 bases and J by 8 bases, with 8 bases between. CDR1 SGHNT and CDR2 YYREEE come from the germline V gene (reference sequence). CDR3 sequence: CASSLSADEQFF. DNA of the CDR3: TGTGCCAGCAGCTTATCGGCGGATGAGCAGTTCTTC.